Listed below are T cell receptor beta chains from one sample, sequenced in a study of Graves' ophthalmopathy and Graves' hyperthyroidism. TCRdb reanalysed the multiplex PCR reads using MiXCR and keeps one entry per CDR3 protein. This sample has around 470,000 distinct CDR3 sequences; around 14% occur once, and the top ten carry 9.8%. The sequenced sample was blood. These receptors were taken from a woman aged 25 to 39 with Graves' ophthalmopathy. The CDR3 runs from the conserved cysteine through the conserved F or W. The order of the fields is CDR3 protein, CDR3 DNA, V gene, J gene, clone size, D gene. D genes are given only for firm matches. Size values are once, few and many counts, or a class for expanded clones, and some rows have none.

CDR3aa: CASSSDRVLYF; CDR3nt: TGCGCCAGCAGCTCTGACAGGGTGCTGTACTTC; v_gene: TRBV5-1; j_gene: TRBJ2-4; abundance: many; d_gene: TRBD1
CDR3aa: CSAALYRAGETQYF; CDR3nt: TGCAGTGCTGCATTATACAGGGCCGGAGAGACCCAGTACTTC; v_gene: TRBV20-1; j_gene: TRBJ2-5; abundance: .; d_gene: .
CDR3aa: CASRETGYNSPLHF; CDR3nt: TGTGCCAGCAGGGAGACAGGGTACAATTCACCCCTCCACTTT; v_gene: TRBV6-1; j_gene: TRBJ1-6; abundance: many; d_gene: TRBD1
CDR3aa: CASSFSSTSAKNIQYF; CDR3nt: TGTGCCAGCAGTTTCTCCTCGACTAGTGCCAAAAACATTCAGTACTTC; v_gene: TRBV28; j_gene: TRBJ2-4; abundance: many; d_gene: .
CDR3aa: CASSQETGFANYGYTF; CDR3nt: TGTGCCAGCAGCCAAGAGACAGGGTTTGCTAACTATGGCTACACCTTC; v_gene: TRBV3-1; j_gene: TRBJ1-2; abundance: many; d_gene: TRBD1
CDR3aa: CASSVDRSYEQYF; CDR3nt: TGTGCCAGCAGCGTTGACAGATCCTACGAGCAGTACTTC; v_gene: TRBV12-3/TRBV12-4; j_gene: TRBJ2-7; abundance: .; d_gene: .
CDR3aa: CASSIGRMGYEQYF; CDR3nt: TGTGCCAGTAGTATAGGGAGGATGGGCTACGAGCAGTACTTC; v_gene: TRBV19; j_gene: TRBJ2-7; abundance: many; d_gene: .
CDR3aa: CASTRQGVAKNIQYF; CDR3nt: TGTGCCAGCACAAGGCAGGGGGTTGCCAAAAACATTCAGTACTTC; v_gene: TRBV6-1; j_gene: TRBJ2-4; abundance: many; d_gene: TRBD1
CDR3aa: CASNVFSGANVLTF; CDR3nt: TGTGCCAGTAATGTATTCTCTGGGGCCAACGTCCTGACTTTC; v_gene: TRBV19; j_gene: TRBJ2-6; abundance: many; d_gene: .
CDR3aa: CSAPSTGRGQPQHF; CDR3nt: TGCAGTGCTCCCTCGACGGGCAGGGGCCAGCCCCAGCATTTT; v_gene: TRBV20-1; j_gene: TRBJ1-5; abundance: many; d_gene: .
CDR3aa: CASSQVGTTSQETQYF; CDR3nt: TGCGCCAGCAGCCAAGTTGGGACTACCTCGCAAGAGACCCAGTACTTC; v_gene: TRBV4-1; j_gene: TRBJ2-5; abundance: .; d_gene: TRBD2
CDR3aa: CASSLLGADRTGDQPQHF; CDR3nt: TGTGCCAGCAGTTTATTGGGGGCCGACCGGACAGGGGATCAGCCCCAGCATTTT; v_gene: TRBV28; j_gene: TRBJ1-5; abundance: many; d_gene: TRBD1
CDR3aa: CASSAHRSSYEQYF; CDR3nt: TGTGCCAGCAGCGCCCACAGGTCCTCCTACGAGCAGTACTTC; v_gene: TRBV9; j_gene: TRBJ2-7; abundance: many; d_gene: .
CDR3aa: CASKEASGNTIYF; CDR3nt: TGTGCCAGCAAAGAGGCATCTGGAAACACCATATATTTT; v_gene: TRBV6-5; j_gene: TRBJ1-3; abundance: many; d_gene: .
CDR3aa: CASSPGDSLSYEQYF; CDR3nt: TGCGCCAGCAGCCCAGGGGACAGCCTCTCCTACGAGCAGTACTTC; v_gene: TRBV5-1; j_gene: TRBJ2-7; abundance: .; d_gene: TRBD1
CDR3aa: CASSLTGAVVYEQYF; CDR3nt: TGTGCCAGCAGCCTGACAGGGGCGGTTGTCTACGAGCAGTACTTC; v_gene: TRBV2; j_gene: TRBJ2-7; abundance: many; d_gene: TRBD1
CDR3aa: CASRQTARGELFF; CDR3nt: TGTGCCAGCAGACAGACTGCCCGCGGGGAGCTGTTTTTT; v_gene: TRBV6-1; j_gene: TRBJ2-2; abundance: .; d_gene: .
CDR3aa: CATSDLPSGTGELFF; CDR3nt: TGTGCCACCAGTGATCTCCCCAGCGGCACCGGGGAGCTGTTTTTT; v_gene: TRBV24-1; j_gene: TRBJ2-2; abundance: many; d_gene: .
CDR3aa: CASSLSPYTEAFF; CDR3nt: TGTGCCAGCAGTTTATCGCCCTACACTGAAGCTTTCTTT; v_gene: TRBV12-3/TRBV12-4; j_gene: TRBJ1-1; abundance: many; d_gene: .
CDR3aa: CASSLALGQETQYF; CDR3nt: TGCGCCAGCAGCTTGGCTCTGGGCCAAGAGACCCAGTACTTC; v_gene: TRBV5-1; j_gene: TRBJ2-5; abundance: few; d_gene: .
CDR3aa: CATSEADRPIQHF; CDR3nt: TGTGCCACCAGTGAGGCTGACAGGCCGATCCAGCATTTT; v_gene: TRBV24-1; j_gene: TRBJ1-5; abundance: many; d_gene: .
CDR3aa: CASHTQRGTGELFF; CDR3nt: TGTGCCAGCCATACCCAGCGGGGTACCGGGGAGCTGTTTTTT; v_gene: TRBV6-1; j_gene: TRBJ2-2; abundance: many; d_gene: TRBD2
CDR3aa: CASSALGTGGTEAFF; CDR3nt: TGTGCCAGTAGTGCGCTGGGGACAGGGGGAACTGAAGCTTTCTTT; v_gene: TRBV19; j_gene: TRBJ1-1; abundance: many; d_gene: TRBD1
CDR3aa: CASIPRDREHEQYF; CDR3nt: TGTGCCAGCATCCCCCGGGACAGGGAGCACGAGCAGTACTTC; v_gene: TRBV28; j_gene: TRBJ2-7; abundance: many; d_gene: TRBD1
CDR3aa: CASGYPGGEQYF; CDR3nt: TGTGCCAGCGGCTATCCAGGTGGGGAGCAGTACTTC; v_gene: TRBV7-6; j_gene: TRBJ2-7; abundance: many; d_gene: .
CDR3aa: CASSPGLAGRNEQYF; CDR3nt: TGCGCCAGCAGCCCGGGACTAGCGGGGAGGAACGAGCAGTACTTC; v_gene: TRBV5-1; j_gene: TRBJ2-7; abundance: .; d_gene: TRBD2
CDR3aa: CASSLGGGTLTF; CDR3nt: TGTGCCAGCAGCTTAGGGGGCGGGACATTAACTTTC; v_gene: TRBV7-6; j_gene: TRBJ2-6; abundance: many; d_gene: .
CDR3aa: CASSYILAVYNEQFF; CDR3nt: TGTGCCAGCAGTTACATACTAGCGGTCTACAATGAGCAGTTCTTC; v_gene: TRBV6-5; j_gene: TRBJ2-1; abundance: few; d_gene: TRBD2
CDR3aa: CASSRTPGTNSYEQYF; CDR3nt: TGTGCCAGTAGCCGAACCCCCGGGACAAATTCCTACGAACAGTACTTC; v_gene: TRBV19; j_gene: TRBJ2-7; abundance: .; d_gene: .
CDR3aa: CASSTKTGGESLGNQPQHF; CDR3nt: TGTGCCAGTAGTACGAAAACAGGGGGAGAGAGTCTCGGCAATCAGCCCCAGCATTTT; v_gene: TRBV19; j_gene: TRBJ1-5; abundance: many; d_gene: TRBD1
CDR3aa: CASSDRQLNQPQHF; CDR3nt: TGTGCCAGCAGCGACCGACAGCTAAATCAGCCCCAGCATTTT; v_gene: TRBV6-1; j_gene: TRBJ1-5; abundance: many; d_gene: .
CDR3aa: CASSSGGLTSYDYTF; CDR3nt: TGTGCCAGCAGCAGCGGGGGGTTAACTTCCTATGACTACACCTTC; v_gene: TRBV7-9; j_gene: TRBJ1-2; abundance: many; d_gene: .
CDR3aa: CASSTHRDGTEAFF; CDR3nt: TGTGCCAGCAGCACCCACAGGGATGGTACTGAAGCTTTCTTT; v_gene: TRBV9; j_gene: TRBJ1-1; abundance: many; d_gene: .
CDR3aa: CASSRRDLDYEQYF; CDR3nt: TGTGCCAGCAGCCGCCGGGACCTCGACTACGAGCAGTACTTC; v_gene: TRBV13; j_gene: TRBJ2-7; abundance: many; d_gene: .
CDR3aa: CASSLKSGSKNIKYF; CDR3nt: TGTGCCAGCAGCCTTAAAAGCGGGAGTAAAAACATTAAGTACTTC; v_gene: TRBV3-1; j_gene: TRBJ2-4; abundance: .; d_gene: TRBD2
CDR3aa: CASSYSTRLTGELFF; CDR3nt: TGTGCCAGCAGTTACAGCACTAGACTCACCGGGGAGCTGTTTTTT; v_gene: TRBV6-2/TRBV6-3; j_gene: TRBJ2-2; abundance: many; d_gene: .
CDR3aa: CASSLFRSMNTEAFF; CDR3nt: TGTGCCAGCAGTTTATTTAGGAGCATGAACACTGAAGCTTTCTTT; v_gene: TRBV28; j_gene: TRBJ1-1; abundance: .; d_gene: .
CDR3aa: CAWDPGQGNQPQHF; CDR3nt: TGTGCCTGGGATCCAGGGCAGGGGAATCAGCCCCAGCATTTT; v_gene: TRBV30; j_gene: TRBJ1-5; abundance: .; d_gene: .
CDR3aa: CASSGRVGENIQYF; CDR3nt: TGTGCCAGCAGCGGCCGGGTTGGCGAAAACATTCAGTACTTC; v_gene: TRBV7-2; j_gene: TRBJ2-4; abundance: .; d_gene: .
CDR3aa: CSARATYNYEQYF; CDR3nt: TGCAGTGCTAGGGCTACCTACAACTACGAGCAGTACTTC; v_gene: TRBV20-1; j_gene: TRBJ2-7; abundance: many; d_gene: .
CDR3aa: CASSPETANTEAFF; CDR3nt: TGTGCCAGCAGCCCGGAAACAGCGAACACTGAAGCTTTCTTT; v_gene: TRBV5-8; j_gene: TRBJ1-1; abundance: many; d_gene: .